This entry lists 32 T cell receptor beta chains sequenced from one sample in a study of cytomegalovirus exposure and HLA in healthy donors. Both 60 Vbeta primers and 13 Jbeta primers went into the PCR. Libraries were prepared by immunoSEQ multiplex PCR; TCRdb keeps only in-frame clonotypes and omits some of them. Of about 190,000 clones in the sample, 65% to 80% are singletons; the top ten hold approximately 5%. The sequencing sample was made of PBMCs. All receptors derive from a man aged 30 to 45 in good health and CMV-seropositive.

V and J are TRBV7-3 and TRBJ2-3; D is possibly TRBD2 (5 bases). Germline CDR1 SGHTA, CDR2 FQGTGA. Trimming shortened V by 5 bases and J by 7 bases, and 19 bases separated the two germline ends. The CDR3 totals 15 residues. The chain's CDR3 is CASSPGLARGNTQYF. In DNA, the CDR3 is TGTGCCAGCAGCCCCGGGCTAGCCCGAGGGAATACGCAGTATTTT. The entire variable domain, with the rest obtained from reference TRBV7-3 and TRBJ2-3, is as follows: GAGVSQTPSNKVTEKGKYVELRCDPISGHTALYWYRQSLGQGPEFLIYFQGTGAADDSGLPNDRFFAVRPEGSVSTLKIQRTERGDSAVYLCASSPGLARGNTQYFGPGTRLTVL.

V is TRBV30 and J is TRBJ1-5; D not certain. Per the germline V gene, CDR1 is GTSNPN and CDR2 is SVGIG (reference sequence). The CDR3 spans 14 residues. Trimming left V 0 bases short and J 0 bases short, with 6 bases between. In DNA form, the CDR3 reads TGTGCCTGGAGTGTACGAGCTAGCAATCAGCCCCAGCATTTT. Encoded protein: CAWSVRASNQPQHF.

The chain is built from TRBV4-1 and TRBJ1-2; 7 nucleotides match TRBD1. V gave up 6 bases and J gave up 4 bases; unmatched junction bases: 11. Germline V gives CDR1 MGHRA, CDR2 YSYEKL. This CDR3 has 15 amino acids. The CDR3 nucleotides are TGCGCCAGCAGTCCTACAGGGGCTTCGGCCTATGGCTACACCTTC. Translation gives CASSPTGASAYGYTF.

The chain carries TRBV19 and TRBJ2-2; 8 bases are shared with TRBD2. V lost 0 bases to trimming and J lost 3 bases; unmatched junction nucleotides: 6. From germline, CDR1 is LNHDA and CDR2 SQIVND (reference sequence). The CDR3 has 17 amino acids. CDR3 DNA sequence: TGTGCCAGTAGTATAGACGCAACGGGGGGGTACACCGGGGAGCTGTTTTTT. This sequence encodes CASSIDATGGYTGELFF.

This chain joins TRBV6-5 and TRBJ2-1; 10 nucleotides agree with TRBD2. CDR1 and CDR2 from the germline V gene are MNHEY and SVGAGI. The CDR3 extends over 15 amino acids. V was clipped by 5 bases and J by 2 bases; unmatched bases: 3. In DNA form, the CDR3 reads TGTGCCAGCAGTCCCGGGACTAGCGCCTACAATGAGCAGTTCTTC. It yields the protein CASSPGTSAYNEQFF.

The CDR3 sequence is CASSATRGGTDTQYF. DNA of the CDR3: TGTGCCAGCAGCGCGACTCGGGGGGGCACAGATACGCAGTATTTT. The genes are TRBV7-9 and TRBJ2-3; the match to TRBD2 covers 7 bases. Germline values: CDR1 SEHNR, CDR2 FQNEAQ (reference sequence). The J segment lost 1 base and the V segment lost 5 bases, leaving 6 bases of the junction unmatched. The CDR3 totals 15 residues.

The V call is TRBV5-4, the J call TRBJ1-3; no definite D call. The germline V gene has CDR1 SGHNT and CDR2 YYREEE (reference sequence). Trimming removed 0 bases from V and 4 bases from J, with 8 bases in between. The CDR3 totals 14 residues. The CDR3: CASSLAAQGNTIYF. DNA for the CDR3: TGTGCCAGCAGCTTGGCAGCACAGGGAAACACCATATATTTT.

The rearrangement links TRBV6-5 to TRBJ1-5; unclear D gene. The CDR3 sequence is 14 residues long. From germline, CDR1 is MNHEY and CDR2 SVGAGI. Trimming removed 2 bases at V and 3 bases at J, with 8 bases between. The CDR3 protein is CASSYRGSNQPQHF. CDR3 sequence (DNA): TGTGCCAGCAGTTACCGGGGTTCCAATCAGCCCCAGCATTTT.

The chain is built from TRBV28 and TRBJ1-2, with 7 bases fitting TRBD1. Germline values: CDR1 MDHEN, CDR2 SYDVKM. CDR3 length equals 14 residues. With V trimmed by 6 bases and J by 4 bases, 8 bases remained unmatched. CDR3 protein: CASRSGQMSYGYTF. CDR3 DNA: TGTGCCAGCAGATCGGGACAGATGAGCTATGGCTACACCTTC.

The chain carries TRBV5-4 and TRBJ2-1; possibly TRBD2 for D (5 bases). Deletions cut 5 bases from V and 0 bases from J, with 15 bases between. This CDR3 contains 16 residues. Germline V gene lookup returns CDR1 SGHNT and CDR2 YYREEE (reference sequence). The CDR3 loop reads CASREDATSSYNEQFF. Written as DNA, the CDR3 is TGTGCCAGCAGGGAGGACGCTACCAGCTCCTACAATGAGCAGTTCTTC.

Only a few counts were recorded for this clone. The chain links TRBV7-3 to TRBJ1-2; 9 bases agree with TRBD1. Germline values: CDR1 SGHTA, CDR2 FQGTGA. The length of the CDR3 is 13 residues. J was trimmed by 8 bases and V by 5 bases; bases with no gene match: 6. CDR3 DNA sequence: TGTGCCAGCAGCGCGGGACAGGGAGGAGGCTACACCTTC. Its protein is CASSAGQGGGYTF.

This chain uses TRBV6-6 with TRBJ2-1; D is unresolved. Germline assignment: CDR1 MNHNY and CDR2 SVGAGI (reference sequence). This CDR3 comprises 13 residues. V gave up 1 base and J gave up 6 bases, with 7 bases separating them. The CDR3, as DNA: TGTGCCAGCAGTTACTTTTCCGGCAATGAGCAGTTCTTC. Translation gives CASSYFSGNEQFF.

This clone was detected only a few times. The V gene is TRBV5-1, the J gene TRBJ1-4; 7 nucleotides line up with TRBD1. In germline, CDR1 is SGHRS, CDR2 YFSETQ. J gave up 5 bases and V 0 bases, and 10 bases lay outside the gene matches. The CDR3 spans 17 residues. The CDR3 reads CASSLEATGTVNEKLFF. Written as DNA, the CDR3 is TGCGCCAGCAGCTTGGAGGCGACAGGGACGGTGAATGAAAAACTGTTTTTT.

The chain has TRBV5-4 and TRBJ1-6; 7 nucleotides match TRBD1. V lost 5 bases, J lost 4 bases, and 9 bases stayed unmatched. Germline CDR1 SGHNT, CDR2 YYREEE (reference sequence). This CDR3 is 16 amino acids long. CDR3 DNA: TGTGCCAGCAGGTCAGACAGGGAAGGATATAATTCACCCCTCCACTTT. This translates into CASRSDREGYNSPLHF.

This CDR3 is CASSQGPAGNTGELFF. The CDR3 DNA is TGTGCCAGCAGCCAAGGCCCCGCGGGAAACACCGGGGAGCTGTTTTTT. V usage is TRBV4-2 and J usage is TRBJ2-2, with a weak D call TRBD2 (6 bases). In germline, CDR1 is LGHNA, CDR2 YNFKEQ. The CDR3 covers 16 residues. V was shortened by 1 base and J by 2 bases, with 11 bases between the two germline ends.

The chain links TRBV18 to TRBJ2-7; TRBD2 matches 7 bases. This CDR3 is 15 amino acids long. With V trimmed by 0 bases and J by 3 bases, 5 bases remained unmatched. The germline gives CDR1 KGHSH, CDR2 LQKENI. CDR3 nucleotide sequence: TGTGCCAGCTCACCACCCCAGCGGGGAAACTACGAGCAGTACTTC. Encoded protein: CASSPPQRGNYEQYF. The full variable domain, its missing parts supplied by reference TRBV18 and TRBJ2-7, is NAGVMQNPRHLVRRRGQEARLRCSPMKGHSHVYWYRQLPEEGLKFMVYLQKENIIDESGMPKERFSAEFPKEGPSILRIQQVVRGDSAAYFCASSPPQRGNYEQYFGPGTRLTVT.

This clone was detected only once. The J gene is TRBJ2-1, the V gene TRBV7-6, with 8 positions matching TRBD1. V was clipped by 4 bases and J by 5 bases; unmatched bases: 7. Germline V lookup: CDR1 SGHVS, CDR2 FNYEAQ. The CDR3 is made up of 15 amino acids. The CDR3 is CASSSRQGTDNEQFF. CDR3 nucleotide sequence: TGTGCCAGCAGCTCACGACAGGGGACCGACAATGAGCAGTTCTTC.

The chain has TRBV5-6 and TRBJ2-7; maybe TRBD1 (5 bases). Trimming left V 0 bases short and J 3 bases short, with 19 bases between. Germline V gene sequence: CDR1 SGHDT, CDR2 YYEEEE. The CDR3 sequence is 17 residues long. The CDR3 reads CASSLASGHWGIYEQYF. CDR3 DNA: TGTGCCAGCAGCTTGGCCTCTGGGCATTGGGGCATCTACGAGCAGTACTTC.

This rearrangement joins TRBV7-2 to TRBJ1-2, with TRBD1 matching 11 bases. Germline V gene lookup returns CDR1 SGHTA and CDR2 FQGNSA. V gave up 5 bases and J gave up 6 bases; unmatched junction bases: 14. The CDR3 sequence is 17 residues long. The chain's CDR3 is CASSQRTGGLAGDGYTF. The CDR3 DNA reads TGTGCCAGCAGCCAACGGACAGGGGGCCTAGCGGGAGATGGCTACACCTTC. Drawing the rest from reference TRBV7-2 and TRBJ1-2, the complete variable domain is GAGVSQSPSNKVTEKGKDVELRCDPISGHTALYWYRQSLGQGLEFLIYFQGNSAPDKSGLPSDRFSAERTGGSVSTLTIQRTQQEDSAVYLCASSQRTGGLAGDGYTFGSGTRLTVV.

The V call is TRBV7-6, the J call TRBJ2-2; possibly TRBD1 for D (6 bases). Germline V CDR1 and CDR2: SGHVS, FNYEAQ. The CDR3 is made up of 15 amino acids. V was shortened by 6 bases and J by 1 base, with 12 bases between the two germline ends. CDR3 DNA sequence: TGTGCCAGCAGAAACCCGGGACAGAACACCGGGGAGCTGTTTTTT. Translating it yields CASRNPGQNTGELFF.

The rearrangement joins TRBV11-3 to TRBJ2-2; tentatively, D is TRBD1 (5 bases). The CDR3 has 15 residues. From germline, CDR1 is SGHNT and CDR2 YENEEA. The V gene lost 1 base and the J gene lost 0 bases, with 6 bases spanning the gap. CDR3 region: CASSLGTSNTGELFF. The CDR3 DNA reads TGTGCCAGCAGCTTAGGGACATCGAACACCGGGGAGCTGTTTTTT.

The chain is built from TRBV19 and TRBJ2-5, with 14 bases that match TRBD2. After removal of 11 bases from V and 5 bases from J, the junction contained 10 bases not matched to a gene. The CDR3 consists of 15 residues. CDR1 and CDR2 (germline): LNHDA, SQIVND (reference sequence). In DNA form, the CDR3 reads TGTGCCGCCGGGACTAGCGGGAGACCTCGGGAGACCCAGTACTTC. This sequence encodes CAAGTSGRPRETQYF.

The rearrangement joins TRBV2 to TRBJ2-7, with 9 bases fitting TRBD1. With V trimmed by 7 bases and J by 4 bases, 11 bases remained unmatched. Looked up from germline, CDR1 is SNHLY and CDR2 is FYNNEI. The CDR3 is 15 amino acids. The DNA of the CDR3 is TGTGCCAGCACCCAGGGGGTGGGACAGGGATACGAGCAGTACTTC. Translating gives CASTQGVGQGYEQYF.

The chain is built from TRBV5-1 and TRBJ2-7, with 11 bases identical to TRBD1. J lost 0 bases, V lost 3 bases, and 5 bases had no gene match. From germline, CDR1 is SGHRS and CDR2 YFSETQ. The CDR3 spans 16 residues. The CDR3 sequence is CASSWGTGGVSYEQYF. CDR3 in DNA: TGCGCCAGCAGCTGGGGGACAGGGGGGGTCTCCTACGAGCAGTACTTC.

This clone has a handful of counts. V is TRBV7-9 and J is TRBJ2-5; D gene uncertain. The better agreement between TRBJ2-7 and the DNA end casts doubt on the J call. CDR1 and CDR2 from the germline V gene are SEHNR and FQNEAQ (reference sequence). The CDR3 is 12 residues long. The CDR3 DNA reads TGTGCCAGCAGCTTTGTCTCCTACGAGCAGTACTTC. Protein: CASSFVSYEQYF.

This rearrangement joins TRBV5-4 to TRBJ2-7, with TRBD2 matching 12 bases. The V gene's germline CDR1 is SGHNT and CDR2 YYREEE (reference sequence). The length of the CDR3 is 15 residues. Trimming at V came to 4 bases and at J to 2 bases, leaving 4 bases not matched to a gene. CDR3 bases: TGTGCCAGCAGCGGGGGACTAGCGGGTGCCTACGAGCAGTACTTC. Translating gives CASSGGLAGAYEQYF.

The chain recombines TRBV6-5 with TRBJ2-3, with D possibly matching TRBD2 (6 bases). V shed 4 bases and J shed 3 bases, with 11 bases lying between them. Germline V lookup: CDR1 MNHEY, CDR2 SVGAGI. The CDR3 sequence is 14 residues long. The DNA for the CDR3 is TGTGCCAGCAGTTGGTTGGGAGGAACAGATACGCAGTATTTT. This encodes CASSWLGGTDTQYF.

V and J are TRBV5-6 and TRBJ2-7; 9 nucleotides line up with TRBD1. V dropped 4 bases and J dropped 6; count of bases not matched to a gene: 8. The germline V gene has CDR1 SGHDT and CDR2 YYEEEE. The CDR3 runs 14 residues. The CDR3 DNA is TGTGCCAGCAGCCCCGGGACAGGGACTGGCGAGCAGTACTTC. This translates into CASSPGTGTGEQYF.

The genes are TRBV27 and TRBJ2-2, with D perhaps matching TRBD1 (5 bases). With 7 bases removed from V and 6 bases from J, the gap between germline ends came to 15 bases. Germline V CDR1 and CDR2: MNHEY, SMNVEV (reference sequence). The CDR3 is made up of 14 amino acids. CDR3: CASTRIDRPGELFF. For the CDR3, the DNA is TGTGCCAGCACTAGAATCGACAGACCCGGGGAGCTGTTTTTT.

The chain is built from TRBV9 and TRBJ1-1; 11 nucleotides match TRBD1. V gave up 4 bases and J gave up 3 bases; unmatched junction bases: 8. This CDR3 region has 16 residues. Germline CDR1 and CDR2: SGDLS and YYNGEE. CDR3 coding DNA: TGTGCCAGCAGCTGGGACAGGGGGACTTCGGACACTGAAGCTTTCTTT. Protein product: CASSWDRGTSDTEAFF.

The chain uses TRBV5-4 and TRBJ2-1; 8 nucleotides agree with TRBD1. The CDR3 is made up of 13 amino acids. V shed 10 bases and J 5 bases; nucleotides not matched to a gene: 8. CDR1 is SGHNT, CDR2 YYREEE, per germline (reference sequence). The CDR3 DNA reads as TGTGCCGGCACGGCAGGGGGCAACAATGAGCAGTTCTTC. The encoded protein is CAGTAGGNNEQFF.

V and J are TRBV11-2 and TRBJ2-5; D might be TRBD1 (6 bases). This CDR3 region has 17 residues. Germline V gives CDR1 SGHAT, CDR2 FQNNGV. V dropped 5 bases and J dropped 4 bases, with 23 bases sitting between them. The CDR3 DNA sequence: TGTGCCAGCAGCCTGTACAGGGCCGACCGGATAGGAGAGACCCAGTACTTC. Translating gives CASSLYRADRIGETQYF.